This T cell receptor (beta chain) was found in a study of T cell changes during pregnancy in multiple sclerosis (dated by TCRdb to the late 2010s). General notes on the study: In women with multiple sclerosis, the researchers looked at how the T cell repertoire shifted as pregnancy progressed.

V is pruned by 10 bases and J by 5 bases, leaving 6 bases of the junction without a gene match. For CDR1 and CDR2, the germline V gene lists LGHNA and YNFKEQ. The CDR3 runs 14 residues from the cysteine to the phenylalanine. Solely the CDR3 DNA is kept, with 42 bases framed from the first base. Library generation was performed with the immunoSEQ multiplex PCR assay. This is the immuneACCESS table as TCRdb keeps it, with only in-frame sequences that have V and J called. A part of the clones is gone; compared with another copy, unresolved V genes explain less than half, and the rest is unexplained. In all, the sample holds around 69,000 clones, and 80% to 95% of those were seen once. Roughly 2.2% of the sample is taken by the ten largest. With regard to this clone: No cognate antigen has been identified for it. No much larger clone exists at a distance of one base, and base qualities are not known.

The receptor was derived from a female donor in good health, enrolled as a control in a pregnancy study. The rearrangement combines TRBV4-2 with TRBJ2-3, with 13 central nucleotides matching TRBD2. The source material was peripheral blood, sampled in the second trimester of pregnancy. The CDR3 reads CATGLAGAEDTQYF. In nucleotide form, the sequence is TGTGCCACCGGACTAGCGGGGGCTGAAGATACGCAGTATTTT.